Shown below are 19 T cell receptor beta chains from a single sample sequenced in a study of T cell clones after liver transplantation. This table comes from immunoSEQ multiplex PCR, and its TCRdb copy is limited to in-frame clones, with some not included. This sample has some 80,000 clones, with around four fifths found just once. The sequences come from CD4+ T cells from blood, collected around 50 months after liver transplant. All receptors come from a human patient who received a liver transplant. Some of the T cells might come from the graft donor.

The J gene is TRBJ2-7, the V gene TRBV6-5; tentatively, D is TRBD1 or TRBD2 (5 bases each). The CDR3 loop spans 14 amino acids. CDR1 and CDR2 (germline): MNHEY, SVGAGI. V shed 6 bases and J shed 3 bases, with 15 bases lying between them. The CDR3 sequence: CASRDSEGRYEQYF. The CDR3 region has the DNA TGTGCCAGCAGGGACTCTGAGGGGCGCTACGAGCAGTACTTC.

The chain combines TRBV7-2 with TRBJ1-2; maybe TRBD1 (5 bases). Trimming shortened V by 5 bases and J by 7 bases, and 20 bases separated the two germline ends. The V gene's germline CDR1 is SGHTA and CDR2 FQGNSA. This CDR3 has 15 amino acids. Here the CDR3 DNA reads TGTGCCAGCAGCGCTTCCGGGCCGGGGGACTCTGGCTACACCTTC. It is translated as CASSASGPGDSGYTF. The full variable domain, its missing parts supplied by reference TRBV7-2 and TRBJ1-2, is GAGVSQSPSNKVTEKGKDVELRCDPISGHTALYWYRQSLGQGLEFLIYFQGNSAPDKSGLPSDRFSAERTGGSVSTLTIQRTQQEDSAVYLCASSASGPGDSGYTFGSGTRLTVV.

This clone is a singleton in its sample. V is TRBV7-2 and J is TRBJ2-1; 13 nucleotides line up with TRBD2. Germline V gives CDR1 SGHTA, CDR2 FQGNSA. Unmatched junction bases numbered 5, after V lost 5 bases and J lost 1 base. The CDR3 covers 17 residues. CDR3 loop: CASSPELAGGSYNEQFF. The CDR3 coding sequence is TGTGCCAGCAGCCCTGAACTAGCGGGAGGGTCCTACAATGAGCAGTTCTTC.

DNA of the CDR3: TGCAGCGTTGAAGAAGGCCGGGGTGGTTCAAACTATGGCTACACCTTC. Its translation is CSVEEGRGGSNYGYTF. The V gene is TRBV29-1, the J gene TRBJ1-2; D gene unclear. The V gene's germline CDR1 is SQVTM and CDR2 ANQGSEA. This CDR3 is built from 16 residues. V was clipped by 0 bases and J by 2 bases, with 16 bases between them.

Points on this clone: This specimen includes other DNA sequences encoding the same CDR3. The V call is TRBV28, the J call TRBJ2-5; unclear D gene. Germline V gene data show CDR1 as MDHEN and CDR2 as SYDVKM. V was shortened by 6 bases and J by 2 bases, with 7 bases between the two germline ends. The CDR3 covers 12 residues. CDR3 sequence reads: CASSLGQETQYF. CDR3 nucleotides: TGTGCCAGCAGCCTGGGACAAGAGACCCAGTACTTC.

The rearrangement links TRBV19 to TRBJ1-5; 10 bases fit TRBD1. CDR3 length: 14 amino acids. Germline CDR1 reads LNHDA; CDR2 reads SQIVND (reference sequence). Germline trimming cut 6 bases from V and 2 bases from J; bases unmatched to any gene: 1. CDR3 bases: TGTGCCAGTAGCGGGACAGGGGGCAATCAGCCCCAGCATTTT. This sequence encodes CASSGTGGNQPQHF.

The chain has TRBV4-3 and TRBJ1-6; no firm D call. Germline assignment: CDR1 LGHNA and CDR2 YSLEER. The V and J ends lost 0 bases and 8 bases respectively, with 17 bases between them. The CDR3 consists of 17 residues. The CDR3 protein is CASSQDGPPRSYSPLHF. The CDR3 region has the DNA TGCGCCAGCAGCCAAGATGGACCGCCGAGGAGTTATTCACCCCTCCACTTT.

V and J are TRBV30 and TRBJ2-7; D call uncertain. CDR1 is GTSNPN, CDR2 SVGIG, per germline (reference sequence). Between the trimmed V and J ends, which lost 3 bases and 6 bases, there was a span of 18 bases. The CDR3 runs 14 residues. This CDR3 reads CAWSLLDLGREQYF. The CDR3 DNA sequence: TGTGCCTGGAGCCTCTTAGACCTAGGCCGCGAGCAGTACTTC.

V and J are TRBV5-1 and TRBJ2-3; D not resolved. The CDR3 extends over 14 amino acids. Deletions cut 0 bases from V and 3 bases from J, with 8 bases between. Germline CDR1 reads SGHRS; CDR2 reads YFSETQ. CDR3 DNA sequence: TGCGCCAGCAGCTTGGGGCAGGTAACAGATACGCAGTATTTT. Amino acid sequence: CASSLGQVTDTQYF.

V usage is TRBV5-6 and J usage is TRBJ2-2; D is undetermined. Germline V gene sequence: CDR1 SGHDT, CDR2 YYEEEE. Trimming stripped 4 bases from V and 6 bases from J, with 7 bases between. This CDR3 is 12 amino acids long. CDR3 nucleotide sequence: TGTGCCAGCAGCCCCCCGTCCGGGGAGCTGTTTTTT. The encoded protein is CASSPPSGELFF.

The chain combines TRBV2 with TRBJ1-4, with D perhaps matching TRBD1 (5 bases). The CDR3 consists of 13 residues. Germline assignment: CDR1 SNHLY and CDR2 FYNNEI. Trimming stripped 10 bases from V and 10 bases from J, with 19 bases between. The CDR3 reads CAILSPGGGKLFF. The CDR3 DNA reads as TGTGCCATCCTTTCCCCGGGGGGGGGAAAACTGTTTTTT.

The DNA for the CDR3 is TGTGCCAGCAGCGCAGGGACTAGCGGGGGGGCCTTCGGCCAAGAGACCCAGTACTTC. Translated: CASSAGTSGGAFGQETQYF. The rearrangement joins TRBV21-1 to TRBJ2-5; the table assigns TRBD2, which was not confirmed against the DNA. TRBV21-1 constitutes a pseudogene. This CDR3 has 19 amino acids.

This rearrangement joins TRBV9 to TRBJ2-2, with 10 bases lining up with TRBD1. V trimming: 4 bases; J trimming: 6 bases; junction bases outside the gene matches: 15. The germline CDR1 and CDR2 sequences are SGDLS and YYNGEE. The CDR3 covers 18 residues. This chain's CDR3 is CASSSRSLGTGASGELFF. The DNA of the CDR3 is TGTGCCAGCAGCTCACGAAGCCTGGGGACAGGGGCGTCCGGGGAGCTGTTTTTT.

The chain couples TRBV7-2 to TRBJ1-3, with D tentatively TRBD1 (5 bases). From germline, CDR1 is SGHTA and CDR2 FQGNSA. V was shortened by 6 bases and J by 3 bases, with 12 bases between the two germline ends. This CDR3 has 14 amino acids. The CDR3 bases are TGTGCCAGCAGAAGCCTCCAGGGTGGAAACACCATATATTTT. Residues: CASRSLQGGNTIYF.

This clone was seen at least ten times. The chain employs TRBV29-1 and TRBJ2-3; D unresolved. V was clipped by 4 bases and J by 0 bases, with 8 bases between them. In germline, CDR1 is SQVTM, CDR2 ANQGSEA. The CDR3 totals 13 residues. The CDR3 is CSVVPSSTDTQYF. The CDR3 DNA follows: TGCAGCGTTGTACCCTCTAGCACAGATACGCAGTATTTT.

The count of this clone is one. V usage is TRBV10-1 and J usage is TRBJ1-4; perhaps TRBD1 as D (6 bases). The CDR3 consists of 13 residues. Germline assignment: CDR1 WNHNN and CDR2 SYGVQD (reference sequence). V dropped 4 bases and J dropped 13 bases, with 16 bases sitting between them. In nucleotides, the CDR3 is TGCGCCAGCAGTGTTCTCCCACAGGGTTTACTGTTTTTT. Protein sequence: CASSVLPQGLLFF.

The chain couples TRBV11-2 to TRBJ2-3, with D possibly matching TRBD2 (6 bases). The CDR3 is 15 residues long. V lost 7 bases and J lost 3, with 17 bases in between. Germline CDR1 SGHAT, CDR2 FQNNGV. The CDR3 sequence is CASTPWDSSTDTQYF. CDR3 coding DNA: TGTGCCAGCACCCCGTGGGACTCGAGTACAGATACGCAGTATTTT.

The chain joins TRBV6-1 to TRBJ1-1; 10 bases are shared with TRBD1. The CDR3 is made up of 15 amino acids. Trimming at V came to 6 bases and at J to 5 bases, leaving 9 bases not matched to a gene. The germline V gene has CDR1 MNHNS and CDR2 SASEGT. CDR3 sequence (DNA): TGTGCCAGCAGCCTCGCCGGGACAGGGGTTACTGAAGCTTTCTTT. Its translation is CASSLAGTGVTEAFF.

The CDR3 protein is CASSQDQGFWAKNIQYF. CDR3 sequence (DNA): TGTGCCAGCAGCCAAGATCAAGGCTTTTGGGCCAAAAACATTCAGTACTTC. V gene TRBV4-2 combines with J gene TRBJ2-4; D is ambiguous. Per germline, CDR1 LGHNA and CDR2 YNFKEQ. V lost 0 bases, J lost 1 base, and 13 bases lay in between. The CDR3 runs 17 residues.